These 14 T cell receptor beta chains share one sample of origin, sequenced in a study of T cells in Graves' hyperthyroidism and ophthalmopathy. Researchers took RNA transcripts and amplified the TCR beta CDR3 regions from them. Initially, a first-round RT-PCR of the TCR CDR3 employed the HTBI primer set. TCRdb re-analysed the multiplex PCR reads in MiXCR, keeping a single row per CDR3 protein. The repertoire consists of about 270,000 distinct CDR3 sequences, with approximately 23% occurring once and the leading ten covering about a third. Sequencing input: blood. The receptors were sampled from a woman in her forties with Graves' ophthalmopathy.

This chain joins TRBV20-1 and TRBJ2-7; D possibly corresponds to TRBD2 (6 bases). The V gene's germline CDR1 is DFQATT and CDR2 SNEGSKA (reference sequence). The CDR3 extends over 16 amino acids. V was clipped by 0 bases and J by 4 bases, with 19 bases between them. CDR3 sequence: CSARDGLSEGVYEQYF. CDR3 sequence (DNA): TGCAGTGCTAGAGATGGATTATCGGAGGGTGTTTACGAGCAGTACTTC.

This clonotype was counted many times. This chain uses TRBV20-1 with TRBJ2-5, with 13 bases lining up with TRBD2. Germline values: CDR1 DFQATT, CDR2 SNEGSKA (reference sequence). Trimming removed 6 bases from V and 5 bases from J; junction bases left unmatched: 9. The CDR3 totals 15 residues. DNA of the CDR3: TGCAGTGCAAGGACTAGCGGGAGATCGTGGGAGACCCAGTACTTC. It is translated as CSARTSGRSWETQYF.

V usage is TRBV7-2 and J usage is TRBJ1-2; D not resolved. In germline, CDR1 is SGHTA, CDR2 FQGNSA. The CDR3 totals 15 residues. The V gene lost 1 base and the J gene lost 6 bases, with 15 bases spanning the gap. DNA for the CDR3: TGTGCCAGCAGCTTAGGGGCTTCCGATCGTAATGGCTACACCTTC. Amino acid sequence: CASSLGASDRNGYTF. The whole variable domain, filled in from reference TRBV7-2 and TRBJ1-2, reads GAGVSQSPSNKVTEKGKDVELRCDPISGHTALYWYRQSLGQGLEFLIYFQGNSAPDKSGLPSDRFSAERTGGSVSTLTIQRTQQEDSAVYLCASSLGASDRNGYTFGSGTRLTVV.

Ten or more counts support this clonotype. J is TRBJ2-3 and V is TRBV3-1; 14 nucleotides agree with TRBD2. The CDR3 totals 16 residues. V trimming: 3 bases; J trimming: 3 bases; junction bases outside the gene matches: 2. Germline CDR1 LGHDT, CDR2 YNNKEL (reference sequence). The chain's CDR3 is CASSQRTSGRTDTQYF. CDR3 DNA sequence: TGTGCCAGCAGCCAGCGGACTAGCGGGAGGACAGATACGCAGTATTTT.

This clonotype was counted many times. Written as DNA, the CDR3 is TGTGCCAGCAGCTTATGGTCTAGCGGGAGTTTGGAGACCCAGTACTTC. Protein product: CASSLWSSGSLETQYF. The chain links TRBV7-2 to TRBJ2-5, with 10 nucleotides matching TRBD2. The CDR3 has 16 residues. The germline V gene has CDR1 SGHTA and CDR2 FQGNSA. The V segment lost 2 bases and the J segment 5 bases; nucleotides outside the gene matches: 8. The full variable domain, rest sourced from reference TRBV7-2 and TRBJ2-5, is GAGVSQSPSNKVTEKGKDVELRCDPISGHTALYWYRQSLGQGLEFLIYFQGNSAPDKSGLPSDRFSAERTGGSVSTLTIQRTQQEDSAVYLCASSLWSSGSLETQYFGPGTRLLVL.

This clonotype was seen many times. The chain links TRBV18 to TRBJ1-1; 10 nucleotides match TRBD1. The J segment lost 7 bases and the V segment lost 4 bases, leaving 3 bases of the junction unmatched. The CDR3 runs to 13 residues. Germline V gene sequence: CDR1 KGHSH, CDR2 LQKENI. This chain's CDR3 is CASSLGQGVEAFF. The CDR3, as DNA: TGTGCCAGCTCACTAGGACAGGGGGTTGAAGCTTTCTTT.

At least ten counts were recorded for this clonotype. The chain is built from TRBV7-8 and TRBJ2-7; TRBD1 is a possible D gene (6 bases). Trimming took 5 bases from V and 4 from J, leaving 18 bases between them. Germline V CDR1 and CDR2: SGHVS, FQNEAQ. The CDR3 is made up of 15 amino acids. Here the CDR3 reads CASSGRQDSPYEQYF. Here the CDR3 DNA reads TGTGCCAGCAGCGGGCGTCAGGACAGCCCTTACGAGCAGTACTTC.

This clonotype was seen many times. The genes are TRBV7-8 and TRBJ2-7; D remains ambiguous. This CDR3 is built from 13 residues. Trimming took off 3 bases at V and 3 bases at J, with 9 bases between the two ends. Germline CDR1 SGHVS, CDR2 FQNEAQ. CDR3 region: CASSFGSVYEQYF. The CDR3 DNA reads TGTGCCAGCAGCTTTGGAAGCGTCTACGAGCAGTACTTC. The variable domain in full, completed from reference TRBV7-8 and TRBJ2-7, reads GAGVSQSPRYKVAKRGQDVALRCDPISGHVSLFWYQQALGQGPEFLTYFQNEAQLDKSGLPSDRFFAERPEGSVSTLKIQRTQQEDSAVYLCASSFGSVYEQYFGPGTRLTVT.

This clonotype was seen many times. The chain is built from TRBV6-1 and TRBJ1-1; D remains unclear. Trimming removed 4 bases at V and 10 bases at J, with 13 bases between. This CDR3 is built from 12 residues. Germline V CDR1 and CDR2: MNHNS, SASEGT. CDR3 nucleotide sequence: TGTGCCAGCAGTGCGGTGGGCAGAGCAGCTTTCTTT. Translating gives CASSAVGRAAFF.

This clonotype was seen many times. The chain is built from TRBV10-2 and TRBJ2-7; D gene unclear. Germline V gene lookup returns CDR1 WSHSY and CDR2 SAAADI. The V gene lost 3 bases and the J gene lost 2 bases, with 8 bases spanning the gap. The length of the CDR3 is 13 residues. The CDR3 protein is CASSDDTPYEQYF. The CDR3 DNA is TGCGCCAGCAGTGACGACACCCCCTACGAGCAGTACTTC.

In this sample, this clonotype turned up many times. The chain combines TRBV2 with TRBJ2-5; D not certain. Germline values: CDR1 SNHLY, CDR2 FYNNEI. Trimming took 4 bases from V and 1 from J, leaving 4 bases between them. The length of the CDR3 is 12 residues. The CDR3 is CASSVRQETQYF. The CDR3 DNA is TGTGCCAGCAGTGTCCGCCAAGAGACCCAGTACTTC. The full variable domain, its missing parts supplied by reference TRBV2 and TRBJ2-5, is EPEVTQTPSHQVTQMGQEVILRCVPISNHLYFYWYRQILGQKVEFLVSFYNNEISEKSEIFDDQFSVERPDGSNFTLKIRSTKLEDSAMYFCASSVRQETQYFGPGTRLLVL.

This clonotype was counted at least ten times. The chain employs TRBV30 and TRBJ1-2; possible D gene TRBD1, 5 bases. The CDR3 sequence is 13 residues long. V was pared by 4 bases and J by 6 bases, with 15 bases between. CDR1 is GTSNPN, CDR2 SVGIG, per germline (reference sequence). The CDR3, as DNA: TGTGCCTGGACTGAGGGGTCCACCCATGGCTACACCTTC. It translates to CAWTEGSTHGYTF.

This clonotype was detected ten times or more. This chain joins TRBV28 and TRBJ2-5; TRBD1 or TRBD2 may be the D gene (6 bases each). CDR3 size: 16 residues. Germline assignment: CDR1 MDHEN and CDR2 SYDVKM. Trimming pared 6 bases from V and 3 bases from J, leaving 20 bases between. CDR3 in amino acids: CASSPPGHWEEETQYF. CDR3 nucleotides: TGTGCCAGCAGCCCTCCGGGACACTGGGAGGAAGAGACCCAGTACTTC. Based on the CDR3 plus reference TRBV28 and TRBJ2-5, the full variable domain is DVKVTQSSRYLVKRTGEKVFLECVQDMDHENMFWYRQDPGLGLRLIYFSYDVKMKEKGDIPEGYSVSREKKERFSLILESASTNQTSMYLCASSPPGHWEEETQYFGPGTRLLVL.

The chain links TRBV30 to TRBJ2-7, with 8 bases identical to TRBD1. Germline V CDR1 and CDR2: GTSNPN, SVGIG (reference sequence). This CDR3 spans 13 amino acids. V lost 3 bases to trimming and J lost 6 bases; unmatched junction nucleotides: 7. CDR3 protein: CAWRTTGGGEQYF. CDR3 nucleotides: TGTGCCTGGAGGACCACAGGGGGAGGCGAGCAGTACTTC.